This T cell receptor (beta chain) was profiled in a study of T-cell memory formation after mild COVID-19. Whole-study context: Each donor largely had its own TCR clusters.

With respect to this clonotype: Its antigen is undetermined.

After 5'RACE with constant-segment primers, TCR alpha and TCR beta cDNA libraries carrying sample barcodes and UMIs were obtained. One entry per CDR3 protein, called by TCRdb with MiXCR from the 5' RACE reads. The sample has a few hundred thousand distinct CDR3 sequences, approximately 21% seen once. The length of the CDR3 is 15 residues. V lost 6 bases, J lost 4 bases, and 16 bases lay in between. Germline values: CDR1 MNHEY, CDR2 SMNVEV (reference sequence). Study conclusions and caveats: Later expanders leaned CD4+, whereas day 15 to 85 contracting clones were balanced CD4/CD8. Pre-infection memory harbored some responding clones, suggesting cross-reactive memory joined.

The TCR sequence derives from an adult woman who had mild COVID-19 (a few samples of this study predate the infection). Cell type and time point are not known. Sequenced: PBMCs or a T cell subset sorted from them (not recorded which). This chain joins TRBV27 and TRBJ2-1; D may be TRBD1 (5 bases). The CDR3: CASSHDRSTYNEQFF. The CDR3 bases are TGTGCCAGCAGCCATGACAGAAGCACATACAATGAGCAGTTCTTC.